The following is a T cell receptor (beta chain) sequence with its context. Its antigen remains undetermined. No much larger clonotype is one base removed from it; base qualities were not supplied. This specimen belongs to a study of CD8 T cells in ankylosing spondylitis (dated by TCRdb to 2016 to 2017). With respect to the entire study: T cell receptor beta repertoires were profiled in healthy donors and ankylosing spondylitis patients so that disease-linked TCR variants could be found. Peripheral blood samples were taken, and synovial fluid was additionally collected from ankylosing spondylitis patients. The whole study cohort included over a hundred healthy donors and 20 to 30 ankylosing spondylitis patients. The paper as a whole reports these results and caveats: Some TCR beta motif variants had previously been reported in synovial fluid and blood of reactive arthritis patients, which suggested common disease-initiation mechanisms. The disease-linked clones showed a CD8+ phenotype and occurred at relatively low frequencies in peripheral blood. The disease-linked clones were reported as significantly enriched in matched synovial fluid samples from ankylosing spondylitis patients. Blood from ankylosing spondylitis patients appeared to be characterized by a TCR beta motif composed of about eight highly homologous amino acid variants.

Per the germline V gene, LGHNA is the CDR1 and YSLEER is the CDR2. V and J are trimmed by 3 bases and 5 bases, and the gene matches miss 7 bases of the junction. Its CDR3 holds 15 amino acids, cysteine through phenylalanine. The read is trimmed to its CDR3 DNA, 45 bases read in frame from base 1. Data came from an Illumina HiSeq 2500. Quantitative 5'-RACE with molecular barcodes was used to prepare TCR beta libraries. In the authors' own workflow: To identify disease-linked TCR variants, a new computational method was used, one built on a probabilistic model of VDJ rearrangement. TCRdb trimmed public reads at Q25 via fastp, called clones via MiXCR and kept in-frame beta chains. CDR3 protein duplicates are merged, each entry listing the most common genes and DNA. The authors' filters were not applied to this entry. This sample comprises 700,000 to 850,000 distinct CDR3 sequences, approximately 12% of them detected only once. The top ten clonotypes cover about 0.49% of the sample.

The rearrangement joined TRBV4-3 to TRBJ2-5, with 9 bases in between that match TRBD1. Material: blood, either unsorted or a sorted T cell fraction (not recorded which). The sequence came from a male donor with ankylosing spondylitis. The DNA reads TGCGCCAGCAGCCATACAGGGGGCCGGGCCGAGACCCAGTACTTC. Translated, this is CASSHTGGRAETQYF.